This is a list of T cell receptor beta chains from one sample in a study of PD-L1 blockade in urothelial cancer. Sequencing used immunoSEQ multiplex PCR; TCRdb keeps in-frame clones, though not all of them. Counted here are roughly 63,000 clones, about four fifths occurring once; the ten biggest clones make up 4.5% to 6%. Here the sequenced sample was PBMCs, taken around atezolizumab (anti-PD-L1) treatment. The source is an older man with urothelial cancer. The CDR3 runs from the conserved cysteine through the conserved F or W. Each record gives: CDR3 protein, CDR3 DNA, D gene, J gene, V gene, clone size. The D gene is left open where the match is weak. Only some rows state a clone size, as once, few, many or a class for expanded clones.

CDR3aa: CASSPAGQGQGTSGANVLTF
CDR3nt: TGCGCCAGCAGCCCTGCCGGCCAGGGACAGGGGACAAGTGGGGCCAACGTCCTGACTTTC
d_gene: TRBD1
j_gene: TRBJ2-6
v_gene: TRBV5-1
abundance: .

CDR3aa: CASSSRDRGSTDTQYF
CDR3nt: TGCGCCAGCAGCTCGCGAGACAGGGGAAGCACAGATACGCAGTATTTT
d_gene: TRBD1
j_gene: TRBJ2-3
v_gene: TRBV5-1
abundance: .

CDR3aa: CASSSRDTQYF
CDR3nt: TGTGCCAGCAGTTCCAGAGATACGCAGTATTTT
d_gene: .
j_gene: TRBJ2-3
v_gene: TRBV6-5
abundance: .

CDR3aa: CASSVSTGYTDTQYF
CDR3nt: TGTGCCAGCAGCGTATCAACAGGGTACACAGATACGCAGTATTTT
d_gene: .
j_gene: TRBJ2-3
v_gene: TRBV7-9
abundance: .

CDR3aa: CASSSTGGGTEAFF
CDR3nt: TGTGCCAGCAGTTCCACAGGGGGAGGCACTGAAGCTTTCTTT
d_gene: TRBD1
j_gene: TRBJ1-1
v_gene: TRBV6-1
abundance: .

CDR3aa: CASSPDRDEQYF
CDR3nt: TGTGCCAGCTCACCTGACAGGGACGAGCAGTACTTC
d_gene: TRBD1
j_gene: TRBJ2-7
v_gene: TRBV18
abundance: .

CDR3aa: CASSSPGGETQYF
CDR3nt: TGTGCCAGCAGCTCTCCGGGGGGGGAGACCCAGTACTTC
d_gene: TRBD2
j_gene: TRBJ2-5
v_gene: TRBV7-9
abundance: .

CDR3aa: CASSLERQGSYEQYF
CDR3nt: TGTGCCAGCAGCTTAGAGAGGCAGGGCTCCTACGAGCAGTACTTC
d_gene: .
j_gene: TRBJ2-7
v_gene: TRBV11-2
abundance: .

CDR3aa: CASSLGLAGVETQYF
CDR3nt: TGTGCCAGCAGCCTGGGATTAGCGGGAGTGGAGACCCAGTACTTC
d_gene: TRBD2
j_gene: TRBJ2-5
v_gene: TRBV4-2
abundance: .

CDR3aa: CASSESPTDTQYF
CDR3nt: TGTGCCAGCAGTGAATCCCCAACAGATACGCAGTATTTT
d_gene: .
j_gene: TRBJ2-3
v_gene: TRBV25-1
abundance: .

CDR3aa: CASSTRGALNTEAFF
CDR3nt: TGTGCCAGTAGTACACGGGGGGCGCTAAACACTGAAGCTTTCTTT
d_gene: .
j_gene: TRBJ1-1
v_gene: TRBV19
abundance: .

CDR3aa: CASSVTVGEGTDTQYF
CDR3nt: TGTGCCAGCAGTGTCACGGTGGGTGAGGGCACAGATACGCAGTATTTT
d_gene: .
j_gene: TRBJ2-3
v_gene: TRBV6-1
abundance: .

CDR3aa: CASSVTVSENNEQFF
CDR3nt: TGCGCCAGCAGCGTGACAGTAAGTGAAAACAATGAGCAGTTCTTC
d_gene: .
j_gene: TRBJ2-1
v_gene: TRBV5-1
abundance: once

CDR3aa: CASSVLTGVGEKLFF
CDR3nt: TGTGCCAGCAGCGTCCTGACAGGGGTTGGGGAAAAACTGTTTTTT
d_gene: TRBD1
j_gene: TRBJ1-4
v_gene: TRBV9
abundance: .

CDR3aa: CASRRLAGDSTDTQYF
CDR3nt: TGTGCCAGCAGGCGACTAGCGGGGGACTCCACAGATACGCAGTATTTT
d_gene: TRBD2
j_gene: TRBJ2-3
v_gene: TRBV14
abundance: .